The TCR beta chain under discussion was sequenced for a study of Ad26.COV2.S vaccination and SARS-CoV-2 variants. Study-wide background: A COV1001 Ad26.COV2.S trial-arm participant provided the sample.

Described treatment: some 20 received Ad26.COV2.S at low or high dose, single or two shots; about 5 received placebo; per-sample allocation not given. The study sampled participants on day 63 after the first vaccine or placebo injection. This table comes from immunoSEQ multiplex PCR, and its TCRdb copy is limited to in-frame clones, with some not included. The table records some 520,000 clones, roughly 85% of them present only once. Trimming pared 2 bases from V and 7 bases from J, leaving 9 bases between. The germline V gene has CDR1 MNHEY and CDR2 SVGAGI. The CDR3 length is 14 residues. The chain couples TRBV6-5 to TRBJ1-6; D might be TRBD1 (5 bases). This material consisted of peripheral blood, taken in a trial of Ad26.COV2.S vaccine versus placebo. The origin of this receptor is a person aged 18-65 years who received the Ad26.COV2.S COVID-19 vaccine or a placebo. The CDR3 nucleotides are TGTGCCAGCAGTTACAGGGGTGTCAATTCACCCCTCCACTTT. It is translated as CASSYRGVNSPLHF.